This entry lists 10 T cell receptor beta chains sequenced from one sample in a study of blood T cells in healthy people across ages. A second PCR, run for 7 to 11 cycles, used a sample-barcoded 5' primer plus a J-beta primer mix. In TCRdb, the 5' RACE reads were re-called with MiXCR into one record per CDR3 protein. The sample consists of about a million distinct CDR3 sequences, roughly 50% of them appearing once. The source material was blood. Every receptor here comes from a woman in her fifties or sixties in good health.

The rearrangement uses TRBV4-1 and TRBJ2-3; 9 positions match TRBD2. V trimming: 4 bases; J trimming: 3 bases; junction bases outside the gene matches: 8. The CDR3 is 16 residues long. Germline V CDR1 and CDR2: MGHRA, YSYEKL. CDR3 region: CASSPDGGRGTDTQYF. CDR3 coding DNA: TGCGCCAGCAGCCCAGATGGCGGGAGGGGAACAGATACGCAGTATTTT.

This clonotype was seen many times. The V gene is TRBV9, the J gene TRBJ2-1; the match to TRBD2 covers 7 bases. This CDR3 is 16 amino acids long. CDR1 and CDR2 (germline): SGDLS, YYNGEE. With 4 bases clipped from V and 8 bases from J, the junction kept 15 bases outside the gene matches. The CDR3 bases are TGTGCCAGCAGCCCGGACTGGAGCGGGATGATTGATGAGCAGTTCTTC. It codes for CASSPDWSGMIDEQFF.

A single count supports this clonotype. The chain recombines TRBV3-1 with TRBJ2-1, with a tentative D call TRBD1 (5 bases). Germline CDR1 is LGHDT and CDR2 is YNNKEL (reference sequence). This CDR3 has 15 amino acids. Trimming stripped 1 base from V and 8 bases from J, with 15 bases between. This CDR3 reads CASSQAIEGAYEQFF. CDR3 nucleotide sequence: TGTGCCAGCAGCCAAGCTATCGAAGGGGCCTATGAGCAGTTCTTC.

The genes are TRBV7-2 and TRBJ1-6; D is undetermined. Germline V gives CDR1 SGHTA, CDR2 FQGNSA. The CDR3 runs to 12 residues. V lost 1 base to trimming and J lost 12 bases, with 7 bases between them. The CDR3 protein is CASSLDLEPLHF. The CDR3 region has the DNA TGTGCCAGCAGCTTAGATCTTGAACCCCTCCACTTT.

The sample holds a few counts of this clonotype. V is TRBV10-3 and J is TRBJ2-3, with 8 positions matching TRBD2. V dropped 5 bases and J dropped 6; count of bases not matched to a gene: 7. CDR3 size: 14 residues. Looked up from germline, CDR1 is ENHRY and CDR2 is SYGVKD. CDR3 sequence reads: CAISRSGSDDTQYF. CDR3 DNA: TGTGCCATCAGTAGAAGCGGGAGCGACGATACGCAGTATTTT.

This clonotype showed up just a few times. The genes are TRBV5-1 and TRBJ2-5; TRBD1 matches 7 bases. Trimming took 6 bases from V and 2 from J; bases not matched to a gene: 7. Germline-derived CDR1 and CDR2 are SGHRS and YFSETQ. The CDR3 length is 14 residues. This chain's CDR3 is CASTSRDRQETQYF. Written as DNA, the CDR3 is TGCGCCAGCACGTCCCGGGACAGACAAGAGACCCAGTACTTC.

The chain links TRBV10-3 to TRBJ2-1, with D unclear. This CDR3 has 15 amino acids. The V end lost 3 bases, the J end lost 1 base, and 10 bases lay between the germline ends. The germline CDR1 and CDR2 sequences are ENHRY and SYGVKD. CDR3 bases: TGTGCCATCAGTGACTCCAGGTTATCCTACAATGAGCAGTTCTTC. Protein: CAISDSRLSYNEQFF.

The CDR3 spells CSVSGTSGRSPNEQFF. The DNA of the CDR3 is TGCAGCGTTTCCGGGACTAGCGGGAGAAGTCCCAATGAGCAGTTCTTC. The rearrangement links TRBV29-1 to TRBJ2-1, with 14 bases matching TRBD2. Germline V gene lookup returns CDR1 SQVTM and CDR2 ANQGSEA. V gave up 5 bases and J gave up 6 bases; unmatched junction bases: 9. The CDR3 consists of 16 residues.

This clonotype appeared a few times. CDR3 sequence (DNA): TGTGCCAGCAGCCAACTCCTAGCGGGAGGCCCAACAGATACGCAGTATTTT. It encodes CASSQLLAGGPTDTQYF. This chain joins TRBV3-1 and TRBJ2-3, with TRBD2 matching 11 bases. Per the germline V gene, CDR1 is LGHDT and CDR2 is YNNKEL (reference sequence). The CDR3 is 17 amino acids. V gave up 2 bases and J gave up 3 bases; unmatched junction bases: 7.

In this sample, this clonotype turned up a few times. This may arise from a read error, as a much more abundant clone is one base away. The chain employs TRBV3-1 and TRBJ2-7; D possibly corresponds to TRBD1 (6 bases). Germline loops: CDR1 LGHDT, CDR2 YNNKEL (reference sequence). The CDR3 contains 14 residues. Trimming took off 1 base at V and 2 bases at J, with 9 bases between the two ends. CDR3: CASSQGGHPYEQYF. CDR3 DNA sequence: TGTGCCAGCAGCCAAGGGGGACATCCCTACGAGCAGTACTTC.